This T cell receptor (beta chain) appears in the sequencing data of a study of blood T cell repertoires in COVID-19. At the level of the study: The origin of the acute and convalescent COVID-19 samples was the United States, Italy and Spain. PBMCs, B-cell-depleted T cells, or T cells provided the cDNA or gDNA that made up the material.

The CDR3 sequence is 16 residues long. From germline, CDR1 is MNHNS and CDR2 SASEGT. With 4 bases removed from V and 9 bases from J, the gap between germline ends came to 19 bases. How the authors handled the data: The assay estimated nucleated cells by amplifying reference gene primers. Some clones are missing from TCRdb's copy, which holds only in-frame ones; the method was immunoSEQ multiplex PCR. That table furnishes V, J and clone size, whereas the DNA furnished D and trimming. The sample contains 210,000 or so clones, approximately 90% of which appear only once. This receptor was obtained from a man aged 45-65 years with acute or convalescent COVID-19. Sequencing used peripheral blood. The chain combines TRBV6-1 with TRBJ1-6, with D unclear. This CDR3 is CASSGNRTPAASPLHF. The DNA for the CDR3 is TGTGCCAGCAGTGGAAACCGCACCCCGGCGGCTTCACCCCTCCACTTT.